This T cell receptor beta chain was captured by sequencing in a study of human T cells and chemical hapten exposure. TCRdb called the RACE reads again in MiXCR, with one record for every CDR3 protein. The sample lists 270,000 or so distinct CDR3 sequences; 7.5% to 9% were seen once. The time point was: pre-sensitization, week 0. The treatment was: therapeutic diphenylcyclopropenone sensitization with weekly scalp DPC. The starting material was whole blood, obtained in connection with sensitization to the hapten diphenylcyclopropenone (DPC). The receptor was isolated from a man aged 18-30 years with alopecia areata. Some clones in this sample may be carry-over from other donors' samples.

The CDR3 is CASSKAGQGDTDTQYF. CDR3 DNA: TGTGCCAGCAGCAAAGCCGGACAGGGAGACACAGATACGCAGTATTTT. The chain is built from TRBV21-1 and TRBJ2-3; the table gives TRBD1 as D, unverified against the DNA. TRBV21-1 is a listed pseudogene. The CDR3 has 16 residues.